This is a list of T cell receptor beta chains from one sample in a study of shared clonotypes between healthy human individuals. Measured with immunoSEQ multiplex PCR; TCRdb has only the in-frame clones, and not every one. The sample shows approximately 1,500,000 clones, 95% to 97% of them seen only once. The sequencing sample was made of naive CD4+ T cells sorted from blood. Source of these receptors: a man aged 25 to 45 in good health. Each CDR3 is given with its conserved first and last residue. A D gene is named only where the DNA matches it firmly. A clone size is listed for some rows: how often the clone was seen (once, few, many), or a class if it is expanded.

D gene	V gene	J gene	clone size	CDR3 protein	CDR3 DNA
TRBD1	TRBV7-8	TRBJ1-3	once	CASSLTTGTGNTIYF	TGTGCCAGCAGCTTGACGACAGGGACTGGAAACACCATATATTTT
TRBD1	TRBV9	TRBJ1-4	.	CASSTRDRGEKLFF	TGTGCCAGCAGCACCCGGGACAGGGGTGAAAAACTGTTTTTT
.	TRBV5-1	TRBJ1-2	.	CASSLYQTPNYGYTF	TGCGCCAGCAGCTTGTACCAGACACCTAACTATGGCTACACCTTC
.	TRBV18	TRBJ1-1	.	CASSPPSLRDTEAFF	TGTGCCAGCTCACCACCTAGTCTTCGGGACACTGAAGCTTTCTTT
.	TRBV5-1	TRBJ2-5	few	CASSLVSVQETQYF	TGCGCCAGCAGCTTGGTCTCAGTCCAAGAGACCCAGTACTTC
.	TRBV9	TRBJ2-1	.	CASSAFNTEQFF	TGTGCCAGCAGCGCCTTCAATACTGAGCAGTTCTTC
.	TRBV28	TRBJ1-2	once	CASSSGQQTNGYTF	TGTGCCAGCAGTTCCGGACAGCAAACGAATGGCTACACCTTC
TRBD2	TRBV18	TRBJ2-2	.	CASSPGLAGGVNTGELFF	TGTGCCAGCTCACCCGGACTAGCGGGAGGCGTGAACACCGGGGAGCTGTTTTTT
TRBD1	TRBV27	TRBJ1-1	.	CASSTWTGKGVTEAFF	TGTGCCAGCAGTACGTGGACAGGTAAAGGGGTCACTGAAGCTTTCTTT
.	TRBV5-4	TRBJ2-2	.	CASSFYGSSVTGELFF	TGTGCCAGCAGCTTTTATGGATCGTCGGTCACCGGGGAGCTGTTTTTT
TRBD1	TRBV18	TRBJ1-1	.	CASSQTGGTEAFF	TGTGCCAGCTCTCAAACAGGGGGGACTGAAGCTTTCTTT
.	TRBV5-5	TRBJ1-1	.	CASSDLTTVNTEAFF	TGTGCCAGCAGCGATCTAACTACGGTGAACACTGAAGCTTTCTTT
.	TRBV27	TRBJ1-1	.	CASSPTGYTEAFF	TGTGCCAGCAGTCCCACAGGGTACACTGAAGCTTTCTTT
TRBD1	TRBV10-3	TRBJ1-2	.	CAISDRTGVVTGYGYTF	TGTGCCATCAGTGACCGGACAGGGGTCGTGACTGGCTATGGCTACACCTTC
TRBD1	TRBV7-2	TRBJ1-1	.	CASSFGQGGTEAFF	TGTGCCAGCAGCTTCGGACAGGGGGGCACTGAAGCTTTCTTT
.	TRBV14	TRBJ2-5	.	CASSRSSFGETQYF	TGTGCCAGCAGCCGGTCTAGCTTTGGCGAGACCCAGTACTTC
.	TRBV28	TRBJ2-1	.	CASSLLGGGHTLDHNEQFF	TGTGCCAGCAGTTTATTGGGCGGAGGACACACCCTCGACCACAATGAGCAGTTCTTC
.	TRBV7-9	TRBJ1-1	.	CASSSSDINTEAFF	TGTGCCAGCAGCTCCTCGGACATTAACACTGAAGCTTTCTTT
.	TRBV28	TRBJ1-3	.	CASSSSTGGLLAF	TGTGCCAGCAGTTCCTCTACTGGGGGGCTTTTGGCCTTT
TRBD2	TRBV7-8	TRBJ2-7	.	CASSLASPGGYEQYF	TGTGCCAGCAGCTTAGCATCCCCGGGGGGTTACGAGCAGTACTTC
.	TRBV18	TRBJ2-2	.	CASSPTGELFF	TGTGCCAGCTCACCTACCGGGGAGCTGTTTTTT
TRBD1	TRBV5-5	TRBJ2-5	.	CASSGTEVGKETQYF	TGTGCCAGCAGCGGGACAGAGGTGGGGAAAGAGACCCAGTACTTC
.	TRBV9	TRBJ2-1	.	CASSGFTGVSYNEQFF	TGTGCCAGCAGCGGTTTCACAGGCGTCTCCTACAATGAGCAGTTCTTC
.	TRBV10-2	TRBJ2-3	.	CASSELSGGGRTDTQYF	TGCGCCAGCAGTGAGTTGTCGGGTGGGGGCCGCACAGATACGCAGTATTTT
.	TRBV5-6	TRBJ2-7	.	CASSLQGAVLYEQYF	TGTGCCAGCAGCTTGCAAGGCGCCGTCCTTTACGAGCAGTACTTC
.	TRBV18	TRBJ1-1	.	CASSPQGAIGAFF	TGTGCCAGCTCACCACAGGGCGCGATAGGGGCTTTCTTT
.	TRBV29-1	TRBJ2-3	.	CSVGLASTDTQYF	TGCAGCGTCGGGCTAGCCAGCACAGATACGCAGTATTTT
TRBD2	TRBV7-9	TRBJ2-3	.	CASSLVGGGDTQYF	TGTGCCAGCAGCTTAGTCGGGGGAGGGGATACGCAGTATTTT
.	TRBV5-1	TRBJ1-2	.	CASSLEGQDYGYTF	TGCGCCAGCAGCTTGGAGGGGCAGGACTATGGCTACACCTTC
TRBD1	TRBV5-5	TRBJ1-3	.	CASSWAGTGVGNTIYF	TGTGCCAGCAGCTGGGCCGGGACAGGGGTCGGAAACACCATATATTTT
.	TRBV30	TRBJ2-3	.	CAWTRVSDTQYF	TGTGCCTGGACCAGGGTGTCGGATACGCAGTATTTT
TRBD1	TRBV11-2	TRBJ1-2	.	CASSPDRAHYGYTF	TGTGCCAGCAGCCCGGACAGGGCTCACTATGGCTACACCTTC
TRBD1	TRBV7-9	TRBJ2-2	.	CASSFTQGLPGELFF	TGTGCCAGCAGCTTTACACAGGGGTTGCCCGGGGAGCTGTTTTTT
.	TRBV28	TRBJ2-7	once	CASSLSGDTYEQYF	TGTGCCAGCAGTTTATCGGGGGACACCTACGAGCAGTACTTC
TRBD1	TRBV28	TRBJ1-1	.	CASSPGQVNTEAFF	TGTGCCAGCAGTCCGGGACAGGTGAACACTGAAGCTTTCTTT
TRBD2	TRBV28	TRBJ2-5	.	CASSFLAGGGETQYF	TGTGCCAGCAGTTTCTTAGCGGGAGGGGGAGAGACCCAGTACTTC
.	TRBV5-4	TRBJ2-7	.	CASSLEVSSYEQYF	TGTGCCAGCAGCTTGGAGGTAAGCTCCTACGAGCAGTACTTC
TRBD2	TRBV12-5	TRBJ2-3	.	CASGPSGGGTQYF	TGTGCTAGTGGTCCCTCGGGGGGAGGTACGCAGTATTTT
.	TRBV6-4	TRBJ1-1	.	CASSLRANTEAFF	TGTGCCAGCAGCCTCAGGGCCAACACTGAAGCTTTCTTT
TRBD1	TRBV4-2	TRBJ2-7	.	CASSQDGRGQFYEQYF	TGTGCCAGCAGCCAAGATGGCAGGGGGCAATTCTACGAGCAGTACTTC
TRBD1	TRBV5-5	TRBJ2-3	.	CASSFDRGSRSDTQYF	TGTGCCAGCAGCTTCGACAGGGGTTCCAGGTCAGATACGCAGTATTTT
.	TRBV27	TRBJ2-1	few	CASSKRGEDNEQFF	TGTGCCAGCAGTAAACGAGGGGAAGACAATGAGCAGTTCTTC
TRBD2	TRBV9	TRBJ2-1	.	CASSILAGGSYNEQFF	TGTGCCAGCAGCATCTTAGCGGGGGGGTCCTACAATGAGCAGTTCTTC
.	TRBV7-9	TRBJ2-7	once	CASSLSGRTEQYF	TGTGCCAGCAGCCTCTCGGGACGGACTGAGCAGTACTTC
.	TRBV5-4	TRBJ1-2	once	CASSPDLGWSYGYTF	TGCGCCAGCAGCCCGGACCTAGGGTGGAGCTATGGCTACACCTTC
.	TRBV28	TRBJ1-5	.	CASSLIPGRGNQPQHF	TGTGCCAGCAGTTTAATCCCCGGCAGGGGCAATCAGCCCCAGCATTTT
TRBD2	TRBV5-4	TRBJ2-1	.	CASSLKTSGSPDEQFF	TGTGCCAGCAGCCTGAAGACTAGCGGGAGTCCTGATGAGCAGTTCTTC
.	TRBV19	TRBJ1-3	.	CASSMAVSGNTIYF	TGTGCCAGTAGTATGGCAGTCTCTGGAAACACCATATATTTT
.	TRBV7-2	TRBJ2-5	.	CASSFLVIYRGGTQETQYF	TGTGCCAGCAGCTTTCTTGTCATTTACAGGGGGGGTACCCAAGAGACCCAGTACTTC
TRBD1	TRBV18	TRBJ2-1	few	CASSPQDRTYNEQFF	TGTGCCAGCTCACCGCAGGACAGGACCTACAATGAGCAGTTCTTC
TRBD2	TRBV11-3	TRBJ2-7	.	CASSLDLDSGSDFSYEQYF	TGTGCCAGCAGCTTAGATCTGGATAGCGGGAGTGATTTCTCCTACGAGCAGTACTTC
TRBD2	TRBV7-9	TRBJ2-1	.	CASSLYGRRYNEQFF	TGTGCCAGCAGCTTATACGGGAGGAGATACAATGAGCAGTTCTTC
TRBD1	TRBV5-1	TRBJ2-3	.	CASSLVGGMNTDTQYF	TGCGCCAGCAGCTTGGTAGGGGGCATGAACACAGATACGCAGTATTTT
.	TRBV9	TRBJ2-2	.	CASSVSGGGPNTGELFF	TGTGCCAGCAGCGTAAGTGGGGGGGGGCCGAACACCGGGGAGCTGTTTTTT
TRBD1	TRBV5-4	TRBJ2-7	.	CASRLRDRGPNEQYF	TGTGCCAGCAGGTTGAGGGACAGGGGGCCCAACGAGCAGTACTTC